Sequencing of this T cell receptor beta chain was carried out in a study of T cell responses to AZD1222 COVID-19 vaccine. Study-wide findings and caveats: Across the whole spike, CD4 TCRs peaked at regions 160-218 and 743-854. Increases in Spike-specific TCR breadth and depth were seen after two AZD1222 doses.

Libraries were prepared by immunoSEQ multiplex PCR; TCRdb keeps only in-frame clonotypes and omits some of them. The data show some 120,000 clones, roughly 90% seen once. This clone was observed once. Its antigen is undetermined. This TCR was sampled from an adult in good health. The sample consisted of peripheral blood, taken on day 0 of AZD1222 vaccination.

This chain's CDR3 is CASSPLAVSTDTQYF. In DNA, the CDR3 is TGTGCCAGTAGTCCCCTAGCGGTAAGCACAGATACGCAGTATTTT. The rearrangement joins TRBV19 to TRBJ2-3, with TRBD2 identical over 7 bases. The ends lost 5 bases at V and 0 bases at J; junction bases unmatched: 5. CDR3 size: 15 residues. The V gene's germline CDR1 is LNHDA and CDR2 SQIVND (reference sequence).